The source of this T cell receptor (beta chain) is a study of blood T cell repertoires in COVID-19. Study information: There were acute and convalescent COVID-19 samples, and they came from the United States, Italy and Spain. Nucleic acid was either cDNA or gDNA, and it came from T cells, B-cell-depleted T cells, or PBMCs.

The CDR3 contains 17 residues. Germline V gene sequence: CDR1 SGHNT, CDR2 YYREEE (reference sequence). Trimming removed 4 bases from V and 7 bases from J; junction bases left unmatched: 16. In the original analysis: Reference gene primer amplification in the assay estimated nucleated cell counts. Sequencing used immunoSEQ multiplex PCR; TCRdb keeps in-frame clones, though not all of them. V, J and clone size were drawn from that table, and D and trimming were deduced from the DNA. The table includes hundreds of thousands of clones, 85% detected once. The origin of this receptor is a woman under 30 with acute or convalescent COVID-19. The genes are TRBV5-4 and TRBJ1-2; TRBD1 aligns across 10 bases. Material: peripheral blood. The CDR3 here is CASSGPGQGIMAAGYTF. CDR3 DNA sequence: TGTGCCAGCAGCGGACCGGGACAGGGGATCATGGCGGCTGGCTACACCTTC.